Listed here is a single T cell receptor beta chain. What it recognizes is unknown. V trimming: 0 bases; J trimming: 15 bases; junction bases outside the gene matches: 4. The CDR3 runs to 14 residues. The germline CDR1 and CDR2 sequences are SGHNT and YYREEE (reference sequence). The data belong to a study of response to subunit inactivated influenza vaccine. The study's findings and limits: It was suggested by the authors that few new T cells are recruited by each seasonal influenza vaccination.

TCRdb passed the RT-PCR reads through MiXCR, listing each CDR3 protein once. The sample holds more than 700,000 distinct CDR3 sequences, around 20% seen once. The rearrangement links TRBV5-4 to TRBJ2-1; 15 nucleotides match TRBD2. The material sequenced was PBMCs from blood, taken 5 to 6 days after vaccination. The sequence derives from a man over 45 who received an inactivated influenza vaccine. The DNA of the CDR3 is TGTGCCAGCAGCTTGGGGACTAGCGGGAGGGTTGCGTTCTTC. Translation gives CASSLGTSGRVAFF.